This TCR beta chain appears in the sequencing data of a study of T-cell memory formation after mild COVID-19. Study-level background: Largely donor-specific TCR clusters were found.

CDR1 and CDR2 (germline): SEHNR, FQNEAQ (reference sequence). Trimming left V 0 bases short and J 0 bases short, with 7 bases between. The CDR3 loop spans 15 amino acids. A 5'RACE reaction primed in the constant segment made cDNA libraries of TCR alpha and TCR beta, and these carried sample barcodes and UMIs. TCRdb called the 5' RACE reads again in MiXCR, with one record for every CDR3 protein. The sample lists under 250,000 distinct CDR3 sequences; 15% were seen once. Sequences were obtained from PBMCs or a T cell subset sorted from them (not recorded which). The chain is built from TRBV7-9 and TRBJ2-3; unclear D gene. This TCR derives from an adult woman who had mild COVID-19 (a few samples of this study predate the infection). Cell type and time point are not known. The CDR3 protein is CASSLARQSTDTQYF. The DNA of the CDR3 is TGTGCCAGCAGCTTAGCGCGGCAAAGCACAGATACGCAGTATTTT.